This T cell receptor (beta chain) was retrieved from a study of vaccination effects on CD4 cells after COVID-19 (dated 2022 in TCRdb). Background on the whole study: Each participant received two doses of an mRNA SARS-CoV-2 vaccine, either BNT162b2 or mRNA-1273. The study compared SARS-CoV-2 spike-specific CD4+ TCR repertoires before and after mRNA vaccination in COVID-19 convalescent patients and infection-naive vaccine recipients. The full study included over 8 COVID-19 convalescent patients and a few SARS-CoV-2-naive healthy vaccine recipients. Cultures from other donors in the study were sequenced with the Oncomine TCR Beta short-read assay on an Illumina iSeq 100.

The receptor library was made with the immunoSEQ multiplex PCR assay. DNA from the cultured, isolated CD4+ T cells was subjected to TCR beta CDR3 sequencing. From the authors' description of their analysis: Non-productive TCR sequences were removed and reads were trimmed to the CDR3 region, keeping CDR3s of at least 7 amino acids. Antigen-specific clonotypes were identified with the MANAFEST web app by comparing expansion in peptide wells against reference cultures. To be called positive, a clone needed expansion at FDR<0.05 compared with the reference and with all other wells, an odds ratio greater than 5, and a frequency greater than 0.1% in two replicate wells. Clonotypes significantly expanded in SARS-CoV-2 spike wells and in at least one common cold coronavirus spike condition were defined as cross-reactive. Using the stringdist R package, CDR3 similarity was measured by Levenshtein distance, and unrooted trees were constructed with ape in R 3.6.1. Not all clones reach the TCRdb copy of this immuneACCESS table, which keeps in-frame sequences only. Checked studies attribute under half of the gap to unresolved V genes and leave the rest unexplained. V, J and clone size were drawn from that table, and D and trimming were deduced from the DNA. Across this sample there are 15,000 or so clones, with just over 75% seen only once. Of the sample, under 30% falls within the top ten clones.

To identify antigen-specific CD4+ T cell clonotypes by their expansion, the ViraFEST assay first stimulated PBMC with viral peptide pools and then applied TCR sequencing. After around 11 days of culture, CD4+ T cells were isolated with the EasySep CD4+ T cell isolation kit. The absence of prior SARS-CoV-2 infection in healthy vaccine recipients was confirmed by negative nucleocapsid antibodies before and after vaccination. Two million PBMC per well were cultured with 8.5 to 10 ug/ml peptides in IMDM containing about 5% human AB serum, about 9.6 IU/ml IL-2 and gentamicin. On days 3 and 7, half of the culture medium was replaced with fresh IL-2-containing medium. Unless otherwise noted, each peptide stimulation condition was cultured in triplicate wells. PBMC were separated from whole blood using Ficoll-Paque Plus gradient centrifugation and were then either cryopreserved at -140C or used fresh. The spike proteins of SARS-CoV-2 and of the common cold coronaviruses HCoV-NL63, HCoV-OC43 and HCoV-229E were spanned by overlapping peptide pools. The QIAamp micro DNA kit was used to extract genomic DNA from the cultured CD4+ T cells.

CDR1 SGHKS and CDR2 YYEKEE are derived from the germline V gene (reference sequence). The CDR3 has 16 amino acids, counting the end cysteine and phenylalanine. Only the CDR3 DNA stays, 48 bases, in frame from base 1. Trimming leaves V shorter by 1 base and J shorter by 5 bases, with the junction holding 10 bases beyond the gene matches. Overall study results and their limits: Both infection-induced and vaccine-induced clones contracted markedly at late post-vaccination timepoints, which is consistent with waning T cell responses. The study was limited by a small number of convalescent patients and lacked early post-infection timepoints. In healthy vaccine recipients, vaccine-induced clones were almost all SARS-CoV-2 mono-reactive, with only 1 of 255 being cross-reactive with common cold coronaviruses.

For this clone: This receptor's antigen is unknown. Base qualities are missing; no much larger clone stands one base away.

This chain joins TRBV5-5 to TRBJ1-1; the central 8 bases match TRBD1. This sequence was found in a human donor who received a COVID-19 vaccine. The source was CD4+ T cells from PBMCs cultured with HCoV-229E spike peptides, collected before COVID-19 vaccination. According to the study, the label for this sample's cell subset or site signals: HCoV-229E spike overlapping peptide pool stimulation. CDR3 protein: CASSLSWTGRGTEAFF. The sequenced DNA is TGTGCCAGCAGCTTGTCGTGGACAGGGAGAGGTACTGAAGCTTTCTTT.